The clone carrying this T cell receptor beta chain turned up a few times. The data are from a study of molecular identifiers for immune sequencing clone quantification. The CDR3 covers 15 residues. Germline V CDR1 and CDR2: LNHDA, SQIVND (reference sequence). Trimming removed 1 base from V and 2 bases from J, with 12 bases in between. A single record per CDR3 protein comes from TCRdb applying MiXCR to the PCR reads. The table has some 680,000 distinct CDR3 sequences, 25% seen once. Naive CD8 T cells underwent sorting with the CD8+CD4-CCR7+CD45RA+ definition. The receptor's source is a human donor in good health. Some libraries in this study had Jurkat cell RNA spiked in. The sample taken for sequencing was naive CD8+ T cells from blood, with Jurkat cell RNA spiked in. The subset was: FACS-sorted CD8+CD4-CCR7+CD45RA+ naive T cells. This chain joins TRBV19 and TRBJ2-7; D is unresolved. CDR3 in amino acids: CASSIGSAATYEQYF. CDR3 bases: TGTGCCAGTAGTATAGGGTCGGCAGCAACCTACGAGCAGTACTTC.